The 9 T cell receptor beta chains reported below all come from one sample, sequenced in a study of CD8 T cells in ankylosing spondylitis. TCRdb re-called the 5' RACE reads through MiXCR, storing one row per CDR3 protein. The sample has around 150,000 distinct CDR3 sequences, around two fifths seen once. The sample was synovial fluid, either unsorted or a sorted T cell fraction (not recorded which). The receptor set was obtained from a male donor with ankylosing spondylitis.

This clonotype occurred once. The chain employs TRBV4-2 and TRBJ2-1; maybe TRBD1 (5 bases). With 0 bases removed from V and 7 bases from J, the gap between germline ends came to 19 bases. The CDR3 covers 17 residues. CDR1 is LGHNA and CDR2 is YNFKEQ in the germline V gene. As DNA, the CDR3 is TGTGCCAGCAGCCAAGATGCCCCCAGGGCCCTACATAATGAGCAGTTCTTC. This codes for CASSQDAPRALHNEQFF.

The chain joins TRBV6-5 to TRBJ2-7, with D uncertain. Trimming pared 2 bases from V and 5 bases from J, leaving 19 bases between. Germline V gene sequence: CDR1 MNHEY, CDR2 SVGAGI. The CDR3 totals 16 residues. The DNA for the CDR3 is TGTGCCAGCAGTTACCCCCTCGGCGGATCGGCGCACGAGCAGTACTTC. It specifies CASSYPLGGSAHEQYF.

The chain has TRBV6-6 and TRBJ2-5; D not certain. Trimming removed 2 bases at V and 5 bases at J, with 6 bases between. The CDR3 totals 12 residues. Germline values: CDR1 MNHNY, CDR2 SVGAGI (reference sequence). Here the CDR3 reads CASSYGWETQYF. The CDR3 coding sequence is TGTGCCAGCAGTTACGGTTGGGAGACCCAGTACTTC.

V usage is TRBV20-1 and J usage is TRBJ1-1; no clear D gene. Trimming shortened V by 6 bases and J by 0 bases, and 8 bases separated the two germline ends. CDR1 DFQATT and CDR2 SNEGSKA come from the germline V gene (reference sequence). The CDR3 consists of 12 residues. This CDR3 reads CSAAWLNTEAFF. CDR3 bases: TGCAGTGCGGCATGGTTGAACACTGAAGCTTTCTTT.

This clonotype has more than one count but fewer than ten. The V call is TRBV7-3, the J call TRBJ2-1; 9 bases line up with TRBD2. Germline V CDR1 and CDR2: SGHTA, FQGTGA. Trimming took 5 bases from V and 1 from J; bases not matched to a gene: 6. CDR3 length: 16 residues. CDR3 in amino acids: CASSHSGSWSYNEQFF. CDR3 coding DNA: TGTGCCAGCAGCCATAGCGGGAGTTGGTCCTACAATGAGCAGTTCTTC.

A few counts support this clonotype. This chain joins TRBV12-3 or TRBV12-4 and TRBJ2-1, with D uncertain. The V end was cut by 2 bases, the J end by 4 bases, with 12 bases between. The CDR3 loop spans 15 amino acids. The CDR3 region has the DNA TGTGCCAGCAGTTTATCATGGGATAGTTACAATGAGCAGTTCTTC. Protein sequence: CASSLSWDSYNEQFF.

The chain has TRBV20-1 and TRBJ2-7; 11 nucleotides line up with TRBD1. The V gene end was trimmed by 0 bases and the J gene end by 5 bases; junction bases not matched to a gene: 6. Germline assignment: CDR1 DFQATT and CDR2 SNEGSKA (reference sequence). This CDR3 is 15 amino acids long. The CDR3: CSARDPGQGVNEQYF. Written as DNA, the CDR3 is TGCAGTGCTAGAGATCCGGGACAGGGGGTTAACGAGCAGTACTTC.

The chain is built from TRBV7-9 and TRBJ2-1; 7 bases map to TRBD2. The J segment lost 7 bases and the V segment lost 2 bases, leaving 14 bases of the junction unmatched. The germline CDR1 and CDR2 sequences are SEHNR and FQNEAQ (reference sequence). CDR3 length equals 17 residues. CDR3 in amino acids: CASSLPGTTKKINEQFF. The CDR3, as DNA: TGTGCCAGCAGCTTACCCGGGACTACCAAGAAAATAAATGAGCAGTTCTTC.

The chain combines TRBV28 with TRBJ1-5; D is unresolved. The CDR3 has 9 amino acids. CDR1 MDHEN and CDR2 SYDVKM come from the germline V gene. With 9 bases removed from V and 7 bases from J, the gap between germline ends came to 4 bases. The chain's CDR3 is CARGQPQHF. CDR3 coding DNA: TGTGCCAGAGGCCAGCCCCAGCATTTT.